Listed below are T cell receptor beta chains from one sample, sequenced in a study of T cell responses to AZD1222 COVID-19 vaccine. Data came from immunoSEQ multiplex PCR; TCRdb stores just in-frame clones and leaves some out. This table has about 180,000 clones, about 88% appearing once. Sample: peripheral blood, taken on day 0 of AZD1222 vaccination. The receptors originated from an adult in good health. Both conserved end residues are part of each CDR3. The order of the fields is J gene, V gene, clone size, D gene, CDR3 protein, CDR3 DNA. The D gene is left open where the match is weak. Size values are once, few and many counts, or a class for expanded clones, and some rows have none.

>TRBJ1-5|TRBV11-2|-|-
CASSQDTTGYQPQHF
TGTGCCAGCAGCCAAGACACTACAGGTTATCAGCCCCAGCATTTT
>TRBJ2-7|TRBV2|-|TRBD2
CASRPGLASLYEQYF
TGTGCCAGCAGACCCGGACTAGCGAGCCTGTACGAGCAGTACTTC
>TRBJ2-1|TRBV7-9|-|-
CASSLPGGRQHEQFF
TGTGCCAGCAGCTTACCCGGGGGAAGACAGCATGAGCAGTTCTTC
>TRBJ1-6|TRBV27|-|-
CASSLSRTDSPLHF
TGTGCCAGCAGTTTATCTAGGACGGATTCACCCCTCCACTTT
>TRBJ1-2|TRBV11-2|-|-
CASSLDQRYGYTF
TGTGCCAGCAGCTTAGATCAGCGCTATGGCTACACCTTC
>TRBJ1-1|TRBV20-1|-|-
CSAREGGEAFF
TGCAGTGCTAGAGAGGGTGGTGAAGCTTTCTTT
>TRBJ1-5|TRBV28|-|-
CASSRSGVTPTGQPQHF
TGTGCCAGCAGTCGCTCGGGGGTTACCCCCACAGGACAGCCCCAGCATTTT
>TRBJ1-1|TRBV5-1|-|TRBD1
CASSLVGGIAFF
TGCGCCAGCAGCTTGGTAGGGGGCATAGCTTTCTTT
>TRBJ1-4|TRBV19|-|-
CASSSQGLGEKLFF
TGTGCCAGTAGTTCCCAGGGTTTGGGCGAAAAACTGTTTTTT
>TRBJ1-5|TRBV2|-|TRBD1
CASQPGTERGPQHF
TGTGCCAGCCAACCCGGGACAGAGAGGGGGCCCCAGCATTTT
>TRBJ1-2|TRBV15|-|-
CATSRGRDGYTF
TGTGCCACCAGCAGAGGCAGGGATGGCTACACCTTC
>TRBJ2-7|TRBV5-6|-|TRBD1
CASSRSRTGVTYEQYF
TGTGCCAGCAGCAGGTCGAGGACAGGGGTAACCTACGAGCAGTACTTC
>TRBJ2-3|TRBV7-9|-|-
CVAGFSSTDTQYF
TGTGTAGCAGGGTTTTCCAGCACAGATACGCAGTATTTT
>TRBJ2-7|TRBV28|-|TRBD2
CASSLVAGTYEQYF
TGTGCCAGCAGTTTGGTAGCGGGCACCTACGAGCAGTACTTC
>TRBJ2-2|TRBV7-6|once|TRBD2
CASSLVRTSGGTNTGELFF
TGTGCCAGCAGCTTAGTACGGACTAGCGGGGGCACGAACACCGGGGAGCTGTTTTTT
>TRBJ2-7|TRBV7-2|-|-
CASSLGQGVREQYF
TGTGCCAGCAGCTTAGGCCAGGGTGTGAGGGAGCAGTACTTC
>TRBJ1-1|TRBV3-1/TRBV3-2|-|TRBD1
CASSQEPDRPWLQAFF
TGTGCCAGCAGCCAAGAGCCGGACAGGCCTTGGTTGCAAGCTTTCTTT
>TRBJ1-5|TRBV2|once|-
CASSELGGWNQPQHF
TGTGCCAGCAGCGAACTGGGTGGATGGAATCAGCCCCAGCATTTT
>TRBJ2-3|TRBV25-1|once|-
CASSRGQYTQYF
TGTGCCAGCAGCCGAGGACAGTATACGCAGTATTTT
>TRBJ1-1|TRBV18|-|-
CASSPVPPRGNTEAFF
TGTGCCAGCTCACCGGTGCCTCCGCGAGGGAACACTGAAGCTTTCTTT
>TRBJ1-5|TRBV19|-|-
CAMTVSNQPQHF
TGTGCCATGACAGTTAGCAATCAGCCCCAGCATTTT
>TRBJ2-1|TRBV5-1|-|TRBD2
CASSFREGLGEQFF
TGCGCCAGCAGCTTTCGGGAGGGCCTTGGTGAGCAGTTCTTC
>TRBJ1-3|TRBV7-2|-|-
CASSLAGNTIYF
TGTGCCAGCAGCTTAGCTGGAAACACCATATATTTT
>TRBJ1-6|TRBV6-5|once|TRBD1
CASSLGQGLDNSPLHF
TGTGCCAGCAGTTTAGGACAGGGATTGGATAATTCACCCCTCCACTTT
>TRBJ1-2|TRBV6-6|-|-
CASSLRGVYGYTF
TGTGCCAGCAGCCTTCGGGGGGTCTATGGCTACACCTTC
>TRBJ1-1|TRBV20-1|-|-
CSAREWLEAFF
TGCAGTGCTAGAGAGTGGCTTGAAGCTTTCTTT
>TRBJ2-1|TRBV5-8|once|TRBD1
CASSPTGQLSYNEQFF
TGTGCCAGCAGCCCGACGGGACAGCTCTCCTACAATGAGCAGTTCTTC
>TRBJ1-5|TRBV5-1|once|-
CASSFDGLPGPQHF
TGCGCCAGCAGCTTCGACGGTCTTCCCGGGCCCCAGCATTTT
>TRBJ1-4|TRBV5-1|-|-
CASSPGQTATNEKLFF
TGCGCCAGCAGCCCAGGACAGACTGCAACTAATGAAAAACTGTTTTTT
>TRBJ1-3|TRBV4-2|-|-
CASSSANRTSGNTIYF
TGTGCCAGCAGCTCCGCCAACAGGACCTCTGGAAACACCATATATTTT
>TRBJ1-1|TRBV19|-|-
CASSIAGANTEAFF
TGTGCCAGTAGTATTGCTGGGGCCAACACTGAAGCTTTCTTT
>TRBJ2-1|TRBV2|-|TRBD2
CASKLAGDNEQFF
TGTGCCAGCAAACTAGCGGGGGACAATGAGCAGTTCTTC
>TRBJ2-3|TRBV5-4|-|-
CASSLLEPSTDTQYF
TGTGCCAGCAGCTTACTAGAACCTAGCACAGATACGCAGTATTTT
>TRBJ1-1|TRBV18|-|-
CASSLSLVGDALTEAFF
TGTGCCAGCTCCCTATCGTTGGTAGGAGACGCCCTCACTGAAGCTTTCTTT
>TRBJ2-1|TRBV7-3|-|TRBD2
CASSLLGTSGRPEQFF
TGTGCCAGCAGCTTACTCGGGACTAGCGGGCGGCCTGAGCAGTTCTTC
>TRBJ2-3|TRBV11-2|-|-
CASSSQGFQTDTQYF
TGTGCCAGCAGTAGTCAGGGTTTTCAGACAGATACGCAGTATTTT
>TRBJ2-2|TRBV7-6|-|TRBD2
CASRPGLAGSTGELFF
TGTGCCAGCAGACCGGGACTAGCGGGATCCACCGGGGAGCTGTTTTTT
>TRBJ1-5|TRBV7-6|-|-
CASSLPARAYSNQPQHF
TGTGCCAGCAGCCTCCCTGCCAGGGCTTATAGCAATCAGCCCCAGCATTTT
>TRBJ2-2|TRBV7-6|-|TRBD2
CASSLRASGYTGELFF
TGTGCCAGCAGCTTAAGGGCTAGCGGTTACACCGGGGAGCTGTTTTTT
>TRBJ1-3|TRBV19|-|-
CASSIRGSGNTIYF
TGTGCCAGTAGTATACGGGGCTCTGGAAACACCATATATTTT
>TRBJ1-1|TRBV28|-|-
CASSHGGSKTEAFF
TGTGCCAGCAGCCATGGAGGTAGTAAAACTGAAGCTTTCTTT
>TRBJ1-5|TRBV7-9|-|TRBD1
CASSFGDRDSNQPQHF
TGTGCCAGCAGCTTCGGGGACAGGGATAGCAATCAGCCCCAGCATTTT
>TRBJ2-1|TRBV9|-|TRBD2
CASSVLAGVYNEQFF
TGTGCCAGCAGCGTACTAGCGGGAGTTTACAATGAGCAGTTCTTC
>TRBJ1-2|TRBV10-2|-|-
CASQGFSGDAKFYGYTF
TGCGCCAGCCAAGGGTTTTCGGGGGACGCCAAGTTTTATGGCTACACCTTC
>TRBJ1-3|TRBV5-1|-|-
CASSLRGFGNTIYF
TGCGCCAGCAGCCTACGGGGTTTTGGAAACACCATATATTTT
>TRBJ1-3|TRBV7-6|-|TRBD1
CASSLAFSDRERGNTIYF
TGTGCCAGCAGCTTAGCGTTCAGCGACAGGGAAAGGGGAAACACCATATATTTT
>TRBJ2-7|TRBV28|-|TRBD1
CASHTSGQGRTYEQYF
TGTGCCAGCCATACATCCGGACAGGGCAGGACCTACGAGCAGTACTTC
>TRBJ1-6|TRBV6-5|-|TRBD1
CASRQQGARNSPLHF
TGTGCCAGCAGACAACAGGGGGCGAGGAATTCACCCCTCCACTTT
>TRBJ2-7|TRBV4-3|-|-
CASSQDRTGATYEQYF
TGCGCCAGCAGCCAAGATAGAACGGGGGCCACCTACGAGCAGTACTTC
>TRBJ2-7|TRBV28|-|-
CASSHSGLGGGSYEQYF
TGTGCCAGCAGCCACTCAGGATTGGGGGGAGGCTCCTACGAGCAGTACTTC
>TRBJ2-5|TRBV19|-|TRBD2
CASSFGLASQETQYF
TGTGCCAGTAGTTTCGGACTAGCGAGTCAAGAGACCCAGTACTTC
>TRBJ2-1|TRBV6-4|-|-
CASKTSGASSYNEQFF
TGTGCCAGCAAAACTTCGGGAGCGAGCTCCTACAATGAGCAGTTCTTC
>TRBJ1-4|TRBV5-8|-|-
CASSLWRGSSNEKLFF
TGTGCCAGCAGCTTGTGGCGGGGCAGCTCAAATGAAAAACTGTTTTTT
>TRBJ2-1|TRBV27|-|TRBD2
CASSLWASGRDEQFF
TGTGCCAGCAGTTTATGGGCTAGCGGGAGGGATGAGCAGTTCTTC
>TRBJ1-1|TRBV27|-|-
CASTLPPGCRAFF
TGTGCCAGCACCTTACCCCCAGGTTGTCGAGCTTTCTTT
>TRBJ1-5|TRBV28|-|-
CASSLSPGGPDQPQHF
TGTGCCAGCAGTTTAAGTCCCGGGGGCCCGGACCAGCCCCAGCATTTT
>TRBJ2-2|TRBV14|-|TRBD2
CASSGIAGTGELFF
TGTGCCAGCAGCGGAATAGCGGGGACCGGGGAGCTGTTTTTT
>TRBJ2-2|TRBV25-1|-|TRBD1
CASSVDTGGYTGELFF
TGTGCCAGCAGTGTAGATACAGGGGGCTACACCGGGGAGCTGTTTTTT
>TRBJ1-1|TRBV7-9|-|-
CASSTTTGSTEAFF
TGTGCCAGCAGCACAACAACAGGGTCCACTGAAGCTTTCTTT